Here is one TCR beta chain with its context. Its antigen specificity is not known. Base quality data are lacking; no much larger clone is found one base away. This sample is part of a study of T cell responses to AZD1222 COVID-19 vaccine (dated by TCRdb to about 2021). Some background on the complete study: TCR sequencing was performed for fewer than 250 trial participants, of whom 200 to 220 were given two doses of AZD1222 and approximately 25 were given two doses of MenACWY control vaccine. Trial participants were enrolled by age into 18-55, 56-69 and 70-plus year subgroups, with roughly 150, 30 and 60 TCR-sequenced participants respectively.

The CDR3 regions of human TCRbeta chains were analyzed by immunosequencing. On the study's bioinformatics: Repertoire TCRs were matched against a reference library of SARS-CoV-2-specific TCRs generated with the MIRA antigen-specificity platform. Breadth meant the fraction of unique TCRs that were SARS-CoV-2-associated, whereas depth meant the fraction of total T cells that were SARS-CoV-2-associated. Using the MIRA data, each spike-specific TCR was assigned both to the spike region to which the TCR was reactive and to a CD4 or CD8 class. Log10-transformed breadth and depth values were compared by one-way ANOVA with Sidak's multiple comparisons tests. This is the immuneACCESS table as TCRdb keeps it, with only in-frame sequences that have V and J called. A part of the clones is gone; compared with another copy, unresolved V genes explain less than half, and the rest is unexplained. The V and J calls and clone size were taken over from that table, and D and trimming were inferred from the DNA. Present in this sample are about 120,000 clones, 93% of which were seen just once. The leading ten clones occupy 4% to 6% of the sample.

Read against the paper, the sample's time point label means: about 28 days (+/-7) after the second vaccine dose. AZD1222 recipients given second doses at about 4 weeks or at about 12 weeks were pooled, since spike-specific TCR depth and breadth were not found to differ between the two schedules. The vaccinee samples were drawn from two UK trials, COV001 and COV002, one of which was a single-blind randomized controlled phase 2/3 trial testing AZD1222 (ChAdOx1 nCoV-19) in healthy adults. Trial participant PBMC samples were collected at day 0 and day 28 after the second dose for TCRbeta chain sequencing. Results and caveats for the whole study, not just this receptor: After two AZD1222 doses, spike-specific TCR breadth and depth were significantly higher than at day 0 and than in MenACWY recipients. Participants were mostly white British and included more females than males, and it was suggested by the authors that clonal diversity may have been underestimated. In the small 56-69-year group, the increase in depth fell short of significance, most likely because of low power. Nearly half of unique spike-specific TCRs reportedly recognized epitopes outside regions mutated in the B.1.351 and B.1.1.7 variants. Conclusions about previously exposed vaccinees are limited because only 5 or 6 AZD1222 recipients were SARS-CoV-2 seropositive at baseline. Because no day 14 peak-response samples were available, the repertoires could be characterized only after the peak T cell response. CD4 TCRs associated with the vaccine covered the entire spike protein, and the dominant responses were in regions 160-218 and 743-854.

The trim is 1 base for V and 8 bases for J, with a gap of 8 bases between the germline ends. Sequences MRHNA (CDR1) and SNTAGT (CDR2) are obtained from the germline V gene. The CDR3 runs 12 residues from the cysteine to the phenylalanine. CDR3 DNA is the only sequence kept; it has 36 bases, read in frame from the first base. The chain is encoded by TRBV6-4 joined to TRBJ1-2; TRBD1 might be the D gene, on 6 matching bases. The sample here was peripheral blood, taken 28 days after the second AZD1222 dose. The sequence came from an adult who received the AZD1222 COVID-19 vaccine. The DNA is as follows: TGTGCCAGCAGTGACTATGGGGGCGGCTACACCTTC. It is translated as CASSDYGGGYTF.